Each of the 20 T cell receptor beta chains below was sequenced from the same sample in a study of cytotoxic CD8 clonotypes in ibrutinib-treated CLL. Libraries were prepared by immunoSEQ multiplex PCR; TCRdb keeps only in-frame clonotypes and omits some of them. The table has 130,000 or so clones, over 60% seen once. The sequencing used PBMCs, collected after 12 months of ibrutinib treatment. These receptors originate from a human donor with chronic lymphocytic leukemia.

The CDR3 sequence: CASSQSITRGPNQPQHF. The CDR3 DNA reads TGCGCCAGCAGCCAATCTATCACGAGGGGCCCCAATCAGCCCCAGCATTTT. The chain carries TRBV4-1 and TRBJ1-5, with TRBD1 as a possible D gene (5 bases). The ends were cut back, 2 bases at V and 3 bases at J, with 17 bases in the middle. Germline CDR1 MGHRA, CDR2 YSYEKL. The CDR3 runs 17 residues.

The gene calls are TRBV30 and TRBJ2-7; a possible D gene is TRBD1 (6 bases). The CDR3 is 13 amino acids. From germline, CDR1 is GTSNPN and CDR2 SVGIG (reference sequence). With 1 base removed from V and 2 bases from J, the gap between germline ends came to 9 bases. Written as DNA, the CDR3 is TGTGCCTGGAGTGCAGGGGCACCCTACGAGCAGTACTTC. This sequence encodes CAWSAGAPYEQYF.

The table lists this clone with a count of one. This chain joins TRBV7-2 and TRBJ2-7; TRBD2 matches 8 bases. CDR1 SGHTA and CDR2 FQGNSA come from the germline V gene. After removal of 2 bases from V and 4 bases from J, the junction contained 13 bases not matched to a gene. This CDR3 is built from 17 residues. For the CDR3, the DNA is TGTGCCAGCAGCTTAAACCCTCCCGGGACTAGTGGTTACGAGCAGTACTTC. Translated, it gives CASSLNPPGTSGYEQYF.

This clone appeared a single time. The chain employs TRBV30 and TRBJ2-7; D possibly corresponds to TRBD2 (5 bases). The V end was cut by 2 bases, the J end by 7 bases, with 15 bases between. CDR1 is GTSNPN, CDR2 SVGIG, per germline (reference sequence). The CDR3 length is 13 residues. The CDR3 spells CAWSRNEGREQYF. The CDR3 DNA follows: TGTGCCTGGAGTCGGAATGAGGGTCGGGAGCAGTACTTC.

The chain carries TRBV2 and TRBJ2-1, with D uncertain. The V end was cut by 7 bases, the J end by 5 bases, with 12 bases between. The CDR3 contains 13 residues. CDR1 is SNHLY, CDR2 FYNNEI, per germline. This CDR3 reads CASTTPWNNEQFF. The CDR3 nucleotides are TGTGCCAGCACCACACCCTGGAACAATGAGCAGTTCTTC.

This clone occurred a few times. V is TRBV27 and J is TRBJ2-2, with TRBD2 as a possible D gene (7 bases). V was shortened by 3 bases and J by 3 bases, with 14 bases between the two germline ends. This CDR3 is 16 amino acids long. Germline lookup yields CDR1 MNHEY and CDR2 SMNVEV (reference sequence). CDR3 residues: CASSFWGGGYTGELFF. DNA of the CDR3: TGTGCCAGCAGTTTTTGGGGGGGCGGTTACACCGGGGAGCTGTTTTTT.

The V gene is TRBV27, the J gene TRBJ2-1, with 14 bases that match TRBD2. After removal of 5 bases from V and 12 bases from J, the junction contained 9 bases not matched to a gene. CDR1 and CDR2 from the germline V gene are MNHEY and SMNVEV (reference sequence). The CDR3 has 15 amino acids. The CDR3 DNA reads TGTGCCAGCAGTAGGGGACTAGCGGGAGTTCTTGTGCAGTTCTTC. It specifies CASSRGLAGVLVQFF.

In this sample, this clone turned up a few times. The chain joins TRBV18 to TRBJ2-7; D is unresolved. This CDR3 has 13 residues. Germline CDR1 KGHSH, CDR2 LQKENI. V was trimmed by 4 bases and J by 2 bases, leaving 9 bases between them. CDR3 amino acids: CASSLQKPYEQYF. The CDR3 DNA reads TGTGCCAGCTCACTGCAGAAACCCTACGAGCAGTACTTC.

This clone was seen only once. This chain joins TRBV13 and TRBJ2-6, with a possible D match to TRBD2 (6 bases). The CDR3 loop spans 20 amino acids. Trimming left V 5 bases short and J 5 bases short, with 28 bases between. Per germline, CDR1 PRHDT and CDR2 FYEKMQ (reference sequence). In DNA form, the CDR3 reads TGTGCCAGCAGCGTATGGAAGCAGTCTGTGTTGGGGAGGCGGGCCAACGTCCTGACTTTC. Translation: CASSVWKQSVLGRRANVLTF.

The chain uses TRBV10-3 and TRBJ2-6, with 7 nucleotides matching TRBD1. Germline lookup yields CDR1 ENHRY and CDR2 SYGVKD. Trimming removed 10 bases from V and 3 bases from J; junction bases left unmatched: 3. This CDR3 has 13 amino acids. CDR3 amino acids: CATRGFGANVLTF. CDR3 coding DNA: TGTGCCACCAGGGGGTTTGGGGCCAACGTCCTGACTTTC.

The V gene is TRBV6-6, the J gene TRBJ1-5, with TRBD1 matching 9 bases. The junction had 2 bases not matched to a gene; V was cut back by 2 bases and J by 6 bases. Germline CDR1 and CDR2: MNHNY and SVGAGI (reference sequence). CDR3 size: 14 residues. The CDR3 bases are TGTGCCAGCAGTTACGGGACAGGGCGTCAGCCCCAGCATTTT. Protein sequence: CASSYGTGRQPQHF.

The chain employs TRBV9 and TRBJ1-1, with D possibly matching TRBD1 (6 bases). Trimming took 4 bases from V and 5 from J, leaving 24 bases between them. CDR3 length equals 17 residues. In germline, CDR1 is SGDLS, CDR2 YYNGEE. For the CDR3, the DNA is TGTGCCAGCAGCTCAGAGGGGGGTACAGGGCATGGGACTGAAGCTTTCTTT. Translating gives CASSSEGGTGHGTEAFF.

The chain recombines TRBV6-1 with TRBJ2-1; D may be TRBD2 (6 bases). V lost 0 bases to trimming and J lost 4 bases, with 13 bases between them. The germline V gene encodes CDR1 MNHNS and CDR2 SASEGT. The CDR3 extends over 16 amino acids. In nucleotides, the CDR3 is TGTGCCAGCAGTGAAGCCCTGGCTAGCGTTTACAATGAGCAGTTCTTC. As protein: CASSEALASVYNEQFF.

The chain carries TRBV27 and TRBJ2-1; TRBD2 matches 11 bases. CDR1 is MNHEY, CDR2 SMNVEV, per germline (reference sequence). The CDR3 is 15 residues long. J lost 8 bases, V lost 4 bases, and 7 bases had no gene match. As DNA, the CDR3 is TGTGCCAGCAGTTCTATAACTAGCGGGAGTTATGAGCAGTTCTTC. This sequence encodes CASSSITSGSYEQFF.

The rearrangement uses TRBV11-3 and TRBJ2-7, with D unresolved. The V and J ends lost 5 bases and 7 bases respectively, with 12 bases between them. The CDR3 has 12 amino acids. Germline loops: CDR1 SGHNT, CDR2 YENEEA. CDR3 sequence (DNA): TGTGCCAGCAGCCAGCACGGAAATGAGCAGTACTTC. This codes for CASSQHGNEQYF.

The V gene is TRBV27, the J gene TRBJ1-5; TRBD1 aligns across 11 bases. The CDR3 covers 17 residues. Germline trimming cut 6 bases from V and 6 bases from J; bases unmatched to any gene: 13. CDR1 MNHEY and CDR2 SMNVEV come from the germline V gene (reference sequence). The CDR3 DNA is TGTGCCAGCAGGAAATTCGGGACAGGGGGACTTGGTCAGCCCCAGCATTTT. Its translation is CASRKFGTGGLGQPQHF.

The genes are TRBV13 and TRBJ2-1; 8 nucleotides match TRBD2. This CDR3 comprises 15 residues. Germline CDR1 and CDR2: PRHDT and FYEKMQ (reference sequence). J gave up 9 bases and V 1 base, and 8 bases lay outside the gene matches. CDR3 region: CASSLAGGERGEQFF. CDR3 nucleotide sequence: TGTGCCAGCAGCTTAGCGGGAGGGGAAAGGGGTGAGCAGTTCTTC. The whole variable domain, remainder taken from reference TRBV13 and TRBJ2-1, is AAGVIQSPRHLIKEKRETATLKCYPIPRHDTVYWYQQGPGQDPQFLISFYEKMQSDKGSIPDRFSAQQFSDYHSELNMSSLELGDSALYFCASSLAGGERGEQFFGPGTRLTVL.

The chain employs TRBV29-1 and TRBJ2-5, with D possibly called TRBD1 or TRBD2 (7 bases each). Germline V gene sequence: CDR1 SQVTM, CDR2 ANQGSEA. Trimming took 7 bases from V and 5 from J, leaving 17 bases between them. CDR3 length equals 13 residues. The CDR3 region has the DNA TGCAGCGCAGGGGGGACTACTGGGGAGACCCAGTACTTC. Translating it yields CSAGGTTGETQYF.

The rearrangement joins TRBV25-1 to TRBJ2-1, with 11 bases fitting TRBD2. Germline values: CDR1 MGHDK, CDR2 SYGVNS. This CDR3 spans 16 amino acids. After removal of 4 bases from V and 5 bases from J, the junction contained 7 bases not matched to a gene. The CDR3 bases are TGTGCCAGCAGTGGAGCGGGACTAGCGGCCAACAATGAGCAGTTCTTC. It encodes CASSGAGLAANNEQFF.

V gene TRBV11-2 combines with J gene TRBJ2-7; D gene ambiguous. The CDR3 is 14 residues long. Trimming left V 1 base short and J 1 base short, with 8 bases between. Per germline, CDR1 SGHAT and CDR2 FQNNGV. The DNA of the CDR3 is TGTGCCAGCAGCTTAGTTCTTAGGTCCTACGAGCAGTACTTC. Protein sequence: CASSLVLRSYEQYF.